The 18 T cell receptor beta chains presented below share a single source sample, sequenced in a study of CD8+ T cells in alopecia areata (dated by TCRdb to 2016 to 2019). Receptor libraries were prepared by the immunoSEQ multiplex PCR assay. RNA was extracted from all samples and reverse transcribed into cDNA, which served as template for TCR sequencing. TCRdb carries this immuneACCESS record with in-frame sequences only. Its versions omit some clonotypes, under half of them owing to an unresolved V gene in the studies checked, with the rest unexplained. This sample has about 110,000 clones, none of them a singleton. The top ten constitute around a fifth of the sample. What was sequenced was lesional skin. These receptors all stem from a C3H/HeJ mouse with alopecia areata. Mice of this strain carry the MHC haplotype H2-k.

Turning to this clone: Each gene name is a mouse one. From the germline J gene comes the end of the CDR3, since the read stops 4 residues before it. This same CDR3 is encoded by further DNA sequences in the sample. The rearrangement joins TRBV1 to TRBJ2-5, with TRBD2 matching 9 bases. This CDR3 is built from 14 residues. The germline gives CDR1 NSQYPW, CDR2 LRSPGD (reference sequence). The part of the CDR3 DNA that was read is TGCACCTGCAGTGCCTGGGGGGGGGAAGAC. Protein sequence: CTCSAWGGED. The entire CDR3 protein reads CTCSAWGGEDTQYF.

In its sample, this clone was seen a few times. Germline and genes here are mouse. The read falls 4 residues short of the CDR3 end, and the missing part is taken from the germline J gene. The J gene is TRBJ2-2, the V gene TRBV1; the match to TRBD1 covers 8 bases. Germline CDR1 reads NSQYPW; CDR2 reads LRSPGD (reference sequence). The V segment lost 7 bases and the J segment 2 bases; nucleotides outside the gene matches: 3. CDR3 length: 14 amino acids. The covered CDR3 bases are TGCACCTGCACCCGGACAGGGAACACCGGG. It translates to CTCTRTGNTG. The whole CDR3 sequence is CTCTRTGNTGQLYF.

A note on this clone: Gene names are mouse gene names. With the read ending 4 residues before the CDR3 end, the germline J gene is used to fill in that end. The chain is built from TRBV13-3 and TRBJ2-7; 10 bases match TRBD2. The CDR3 has 15 residues. Germline CDR1 NNHDY, CDR2 SYVADS. The sequenced part of the CDR3 DNA is TGTGCCAGCAGTGATGAGCTGGGGGGGCTCAAT. Translating it yields CASSDELGGLN. The CDR3 as a whole reads CASSDELGGLNEQYF.

This clone showed up just a few times. Gene names are mouse gene names. The read is 4 residues too short to cover the CDR3 end, so that end is filled in from the germline J gene. The chain combines TRBV19 with TRBJ2-3, with D tentatively TRBD1 (6 bases). Trimming took off 3 bases at V and 0 bases at J, with 14 bases between the two ends. This CDR3 region has 16 residues. In germline, CDR1 is FNHDT, CDR2 SITEND (reference sequence). The CDR3 region is CASSTDRDTSAETLYF. The DNA read from the CDR3 is TGTGCCAGCAGTACCGACCGGGACACTAGTGCAGAA.

Comment on this clone: The germline and genes are mouse ones. The read ends 4 residues early relative to the CDR3; the germline J gene fills the gap. The chain links TRBV17 to TRBJ2-5; no clear D gene. Germline CDR1 is MNHDT and CDR2 is YYDKIL. This CDR3 has 16 residues. V was clipped by 0 bases and J by 2 bases, with 12 bases between them. CDR3 sequence: CASSRDWRRIQDTQYF. The CDR3 bases that were read are TGTGCTAGCAGTAGAGACTGGCGAAGGATCCAAGAC.

A few counts support this clone. Mouse gene names apply. The read finishes 4 residues shy of the CDR3 end, and the germline J gene is used to complete it. V gene TRBV19 combines with J gene TRBJ2-1, with unresolved D. The length of the CDR3 is 13 residues. The V end was cut by 3 bases, the J end by 3 bases, with 7 bases between. Germline V gene data show CDR1 as FNHDT and CDR2 as SITEND (reference sequence). The part of the CDR3 DNA that was read is TGTGCCAGCAGTACAGAATTCTATGCT. This gives the protein CASSTEFYA. In full, the CDR3 reads CASSTEFYAEQFF.

In the case of this clone: Gene names are mouse gene names. The CDR3 goes on 4 residues after the read ends, and that part is filled in from the germline J gene. This sequence joins TRBV13-2 and TRBJ2-1; D might be TRBD2 (6 bases). Germline V CDR1 and CDR2: NNHNN, SYGAGS (reference sequence). Trimming removed 4 bases from V and 1 base from J, with 9 bases in between. This CDR3 has 14 amino acids. CDR3 DNA, as far as it was read: TGTGCCAGCGGTAGACTGGAGAACTATGCT. Translation gives CASGRLENYA. The whole CDR3 sequence is CASGRLENYAEQFF.

Worth noting for this clone: Gene labels here are mouse ones. The read ends 4 residues early relative to the CDR3; the germline J gene fills the gap. Other DNA sequences in the sample encode the same CDR3. The J gene is TRBJ2-1, the V gene TRBV13-2, with TRBD2 identical over 8 bases. This CDR3 is 14 amino acids long. The germline V gene has CDR1 NNHNN and CDR2 SYGAGS (reference sequence). The CDR3 bases that were read are TGTGCCAGCGGTGATCTGGGGGGAGGGGCT. This sequence encodes CASGDLGGGA. The full CDR3 is CASGDLGGGAEQFF.

A remark on this clone: Gene names are mouse gene names. The CDR3 extends 4 residues past the end of the read, so its final part is completed from the germline J gene. The genes are TRBV14 and TRBJ2-1, with 11 bases identical to TRBD1. The CDR3 consists of 16 residues. The V gene's germline CDR1 is SGHDT and CDR2 FRDEAV. Trimming removed 3 bases from V and 1 base from J; junction bases left unmatched: 3. CDR3 bases read: TGTGCCAGCAGTTGGGGGACAGGGGGAAACTATGCT. This encodes CASSWGTGGNYA. The full CDR3 sequence reads CASSWGTGGNYAEQFF.

In the case of this clone: Mouse gene names apply. CDR3 bases read: TGTGCCAGCGGTGGGGCCGGGACTGGGGGAAACTATGCT. Translating gives CASGGAGTGGNYA. The full CDR3 is CASGGAGTGGNYAEQFF. The chain couples TRBV13-2 to TRBJ2-1; TRBD2 agrees at 11 bases. Sequencing ends 4 residues short of the CDR3 end; the germline J gene provides the rest. This CDR3 region has 17 residues. From germline, CDR1 is NNHNN and CDR2 SYGAGS (reference sequence). The V segment lost 3 bases and the J segment 1 base; nucleotides outside the gene matches: 6.

A note on this clone: Gene names are mouse gene names. Coverage ceases 4 residues before the CDR3 finishes, and the germline J gene fills in the end. The chain is built from TRBV5 and TRBJ2-4; 7 bases fit TRBD2. The V gene end was trimmed by 2 bases and the J gene end by 1 base; junction bases not matched to a gene: 0. This CDR3 comprises 14 residues. CDR1 and CDR2 (germline): LGHNA, YNLKQL (reference sequence). This chain's CDR3 is CASSQTGGQNTLYF. Partial CDR3 DNA: TGTGCCAGCAGCCAAACTGGGGGTCAAAAC.

Concerning this clone itself: Here the gene names and germline are mouse. The observed sequence ends 4 residues before the CDR3 terminus, with the missing tail filled in from the germline J gene. V usage is TRBV19 and J usage is TRBJ2-1; D might be TRBD1 (6 bases). The V gene's germline CDR1 is FNHDT and CDR2 SITEND (reference sequence). V lost 4 bases, J lost 4 bases, and 12 bases lay in between. CDR3 length equals 14 residues. The part of the CDR3 DNA that was read is TGTGCCAGCAGTCCCGGACAGACATATGCT. Translated, it gives CASSPGQTYA. The whole CDR3 protein is CASSPGQTYAEQFF.

As regards this clone: Mouse names are used for the genes. The read stops 4 residues short of the end of the CDR3; the missing end is completed from the germline J gene. The chain recombines TRBV1 with TRBJ1-1; 9 bases are shared with TRBD1. CDR3 length: 14 amino acids. The V gene's germline CDR1 is NSQYPW and CDR2 LRSPGD (reference sequence). CDR3 residues: CTCAPGTGKPEVFF. CDR3 DNA (partial): TGCACCTGCGCCCCTGGGACAGGGAAACCA. Supplemented by reference TRBV1 and TRBJ1-1, the full variable domain reads VTLLEQNPRWRLVPRGQAVNLRCILKNSQYPWMSWYQQDLQKQLQWLFTLRSPGDKEVKSLPGADYLATRVTDTELRLQVANMSQGRTLYCTCAPGTGKPEVFFGKGTRLTVV.

Only a few counts were recorded for this clone. The gene names here belong to mouse. The CDR3 end falls 4 residues outside the read, so it is completed with the germline J gene. The chain couples TRBV13-3 to TRBJ2-7; 11 positions match TRBD2. Germline V gene sequence: CDR1 NNHDY, CDR2 SYVADS. The CDR3 is made up of 16 amino acids. CDR3 protein: CASSDAVGLGDYEQYF. The CDR3 DNA, read in part, is TGTGCCAGCAGTGATGCAGTGGGACTGGGGGATTAT.

Of note for this clone: Any gene name here is a mouse gene name. The CDR3 end falls 4 residues outside the read, so it is completed with the germline J gene. The chain employs TRBV13-3 and TRBJ2-2; 8 nucleotides align to TRBD2. The ends lost 4 bases at V and 0 bases at J; junction bases unmatched: 5. The CDR3 contains 16 residues. Germline CDR1 and CDR2: NNHDY and SYVADS. The CDR3 sequence is CASSIGLGANTGQLYF. CDR3 bases read: TGTGCCAGCAGTATCGGACTGGGAGCAAACACCGGG. Looking up the rest from reference TRBV13-3 and TRBJ2-2 gives the full variable domain: EAAVTQSPRSKVAVTGGKVTLSCHQTNNHDYMYWYRQDTGHGLRLIHYSYVADSTEKGDIPDGYKASRPSQENFSLILELASLSQTAVYFCASSIGLGANTGQLYFGEGSKLTVL.

In this sample, this clone turned up a few times. Germline and genes here are mouse. Coverage ceases 4 residues before the CDR3 finishes, and the germline J gene fills in the end. This chain uses TRBV13-1 with TRBJ2-1; D is possibly TRBD2 (5 bases). This CDR3 contains 13 residues. In germline, CDR1 is NSHNY, CDR2 SYGAGN. CDR3 protein: CASSDALGAEQFF. CDR3 bases read: TGTGCCAGCAGTGATGCATTGGGGGCT.

This clone was detected a few times. Germline and genes: mouse. The CDR3 is cut off 4 residues early in the read; its end comes from the germline J gene. This rearrangement joins TRBV19 to TRBJ2-4, with TRBD1 identical over 7 bases. V gave up 4 bases and J gave up 0 bases; unmatched junction bases: 5. Germline assignment: CDR1 FNHDT and CDR2 SITEND (reference sequence). The CDR3 spans 15 residues. The CDR3 DNA, read in part, is TGTGCCAGCAGTCGACAGGGCGGAAGTCAAAAC. This sequence encodes CASSRQGGSQN. The complete CDR3 sequence is CASSRQGGSQNTLYF.

In regard to this clone: Gene names follow the mouse nomenclature. The read ends 4 residues before the CDR3 terminus; that terminus is restored from the germline J gene. The chain joins TRBV1 to TRBJ2-2; 10 bases line up with TRBD1. The trim removed 0 bases at V and 3 bases at J, leaving 4 bases unmatched. This CDR3 comprises 17 residues. In germline, CDR1 is NSQYPW, CDR2 LRSPGD (reference sequence). The CDR3 loop is CTCSADDRGRDTGQLYF. The CDR3 bases that were read are TGCACCTGCAGTGCAGATGACAGGGGGCGCGACACCGGG. The full variable domain, completed using reference TRBV1 and TRBJ2-2, is VTLLEQNPRWRLVPRGQAVNLRCILKNSQYPWMSWYQQDLQKQLQWLFTLRSPGDKEVKSLPGADYLATRVTDTELRLQVANMSQGRTLYCTCSADDRGRDTGQLYFGEGSKLTVL.